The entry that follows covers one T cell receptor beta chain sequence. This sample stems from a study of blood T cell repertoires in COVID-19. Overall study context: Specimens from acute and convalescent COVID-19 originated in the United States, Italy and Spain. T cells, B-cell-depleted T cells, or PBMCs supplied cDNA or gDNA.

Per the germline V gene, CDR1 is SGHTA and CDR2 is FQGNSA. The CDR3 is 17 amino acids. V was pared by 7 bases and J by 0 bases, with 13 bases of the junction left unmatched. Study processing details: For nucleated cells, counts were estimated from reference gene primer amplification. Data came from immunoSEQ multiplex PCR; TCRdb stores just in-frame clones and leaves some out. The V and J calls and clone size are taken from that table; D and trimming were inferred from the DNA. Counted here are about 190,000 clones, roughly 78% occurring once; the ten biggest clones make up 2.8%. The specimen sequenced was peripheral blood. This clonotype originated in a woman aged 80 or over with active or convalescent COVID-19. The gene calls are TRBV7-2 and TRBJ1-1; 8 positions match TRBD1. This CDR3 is CASIRSLDRGLNTEAFF. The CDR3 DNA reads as TGTGCCAGCATCCGATCCCTAGACAGGGGCCTGAACACTGAAGCTTTCTTT. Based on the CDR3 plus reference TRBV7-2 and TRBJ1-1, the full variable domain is GAGVSQSPSNKVTEKGKDVELRCDPISGHTALYWYRQSLGQGLEFLIYFQGNSAPDKSGLPSDRFSAERTGGSVSTLTIQRTQQEDSAVYLCASIRSLDRGLNTEAFFGQGTRLTVV.